The clone carrying this T cell receptor beta chain was seen a single time. As yet, its antigen is unknown. Sequencing was performed with immunoSEQ multiplex PCR; in TCRdb, only in-frame clones are kept and a portion is missing. Of under 200,000 clones in the sample, roughly 94% were seen once. This record comes from a study of T cell responses to AZD1222 COVID-19 vaccine. Study as a whole: Pooled together were second doses at about 4 or about 12 weeks.

General study findings and limits: Clonal diversity was possibly underestimated; the donors were predominantly white British and more often female.

This TCR was recovered from an adult in good health. The input for sequencing was peripheral blood, taken on day 0 of AZD1222 vaccination.

The CDR3 sequence: CASSPPRSMNTEAFF. The CDR3 nucleotides are TGTGCCAGCAGCCCCCCGAGGAGCATGAACACTGAAGCTTTCTTT. This chain joins TRBV7-9 and TRBJ1-1, with D unresolved. Germline-derived CDR1 and CDR2 are SEHNR and FQNEAQ (reference sequence). Between the trimmed V and J ends, which lost 5 bases and 0 bases, there was a span of 13 bases. CDR3 length: 15 residues.